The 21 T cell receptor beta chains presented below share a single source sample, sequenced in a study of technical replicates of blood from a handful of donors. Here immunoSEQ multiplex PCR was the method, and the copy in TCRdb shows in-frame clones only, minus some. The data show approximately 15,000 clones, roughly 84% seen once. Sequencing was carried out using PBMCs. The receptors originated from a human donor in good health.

The CDR3 loop reads CASSPPVEGRTYEQYF. The CDR3 DNA reads TGTGCCAGCTCACCACCGGTGGAAGGGAGGACGTACGAGCAGTACTTC. The chain uses TRBV18 and TRBJ2-7; D perhaps matches TRBD2 (6 bases). The germline gives CDR1 KGHSH, CDR2 LQKENI. CDR3 size: 16 residues. V lost 0 bases and J 4 bases, leaving 16 bases between the germline ends.

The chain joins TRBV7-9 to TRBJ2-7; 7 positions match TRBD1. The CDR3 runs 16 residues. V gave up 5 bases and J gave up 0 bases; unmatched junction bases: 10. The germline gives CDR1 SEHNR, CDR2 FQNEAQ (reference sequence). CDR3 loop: CASSPRPGQISYEQYF. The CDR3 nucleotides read TGTGCCAGCAGCCCCCGACCGGGACAGATCTCCTACGAGCAGTACTTC.

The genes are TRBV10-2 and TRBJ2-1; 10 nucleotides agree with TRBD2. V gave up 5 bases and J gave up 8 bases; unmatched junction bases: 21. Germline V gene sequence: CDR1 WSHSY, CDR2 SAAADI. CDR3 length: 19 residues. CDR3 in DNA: TGCGCCAGCAGTAGACTAGGTAGCGGGAGGTCAATCCGTACGGATGAGCAGTTCTTC. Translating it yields CASSRLGSGRSIRTDEQFF.

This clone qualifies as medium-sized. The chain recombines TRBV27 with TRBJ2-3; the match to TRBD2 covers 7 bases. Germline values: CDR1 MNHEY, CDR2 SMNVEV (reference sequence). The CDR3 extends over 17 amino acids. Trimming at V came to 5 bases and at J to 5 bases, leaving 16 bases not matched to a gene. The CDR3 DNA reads TGTGCCAGCAGTCCCTCAGGAGCGGGATGGATCATAGATACGCAGTATTTT. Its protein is CASSPSGAGWIIDTQYF.

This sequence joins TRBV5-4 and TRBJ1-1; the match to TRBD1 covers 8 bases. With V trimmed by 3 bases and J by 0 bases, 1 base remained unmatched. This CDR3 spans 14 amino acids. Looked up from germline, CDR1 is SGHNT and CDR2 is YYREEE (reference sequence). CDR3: CASSWDRLNTEAFF. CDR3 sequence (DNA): TGTGCCAGCAGCTGGGACAGGTTGAACACTGAAGCTTTCTTT.

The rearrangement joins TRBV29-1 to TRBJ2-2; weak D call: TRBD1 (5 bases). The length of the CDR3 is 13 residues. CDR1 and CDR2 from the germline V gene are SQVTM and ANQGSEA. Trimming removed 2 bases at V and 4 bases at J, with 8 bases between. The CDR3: CSVEQGPTGELFF. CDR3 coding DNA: TGCAGCGTTGAACAGGGTCCCACCGGGGAGCTGTTTTTT.

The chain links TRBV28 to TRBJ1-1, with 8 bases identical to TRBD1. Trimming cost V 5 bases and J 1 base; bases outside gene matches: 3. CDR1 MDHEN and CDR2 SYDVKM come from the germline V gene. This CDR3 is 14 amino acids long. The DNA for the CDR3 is TGTGCCAGCAGTACAGGGGGGAAGAACACTGAAGCTTTCTTT. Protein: CASSTGGKNTEAFF. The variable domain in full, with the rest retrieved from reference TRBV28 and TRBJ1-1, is DVKVTQSSRYLVKRTGEKVFLECVQDMDHENMFWYRQDPGLGLRLIYFSYDVKMKEKGDIPEGYSVSREKKERFSLILESASTNQTSMYLCASSTGGKNTEAFFGQGTRLTVV.

The CDR3: CASSSLGAYEQYF. The DNA for the CDR3 is TGTGCCAGCAGTTCTCTAGGGGCCTACGAGCAGTACTTC. The rearrangement joins TRBV27 to TRBJ2-7; weak D call: TRBD1 (5 bases). Trimming took off 4 bases at V and 2 bases at J, with 9 bases between the two ends. From germline, CDR1 is MNHEY and CDR2 SMNVEV (reference sequence). The CDR3 contains 13 residues.

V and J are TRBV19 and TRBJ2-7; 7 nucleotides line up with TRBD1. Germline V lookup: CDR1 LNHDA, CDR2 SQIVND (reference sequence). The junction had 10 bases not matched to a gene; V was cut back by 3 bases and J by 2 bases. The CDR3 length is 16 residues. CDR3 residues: CASSMSFSGTAYEQYF. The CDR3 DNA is TGTGCCAGTAGTATGAGTTTTTCAGGGACAGCCTACGAGCAGTACTTC.

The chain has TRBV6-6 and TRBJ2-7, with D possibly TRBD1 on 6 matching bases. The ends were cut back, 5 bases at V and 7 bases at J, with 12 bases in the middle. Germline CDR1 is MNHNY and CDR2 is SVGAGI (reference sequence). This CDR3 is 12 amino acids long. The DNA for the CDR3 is TGTGCCAGCAGTCTACAGGGCGGGGAGCAGTACTTC. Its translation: CASSLQGGEQYF.

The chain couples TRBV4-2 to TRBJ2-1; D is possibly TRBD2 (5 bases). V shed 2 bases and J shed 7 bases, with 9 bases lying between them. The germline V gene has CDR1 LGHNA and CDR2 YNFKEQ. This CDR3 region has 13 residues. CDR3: CASSQQRTNEQFF. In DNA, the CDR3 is TGTGCCAGCAGCCAACAGCGGACTAATGAGCAGTTCTTC.

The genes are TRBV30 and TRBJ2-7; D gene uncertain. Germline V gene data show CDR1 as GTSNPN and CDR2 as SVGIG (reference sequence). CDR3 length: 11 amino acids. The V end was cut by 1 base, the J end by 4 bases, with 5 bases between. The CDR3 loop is CAWSAPYEQYF. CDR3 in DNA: TGTGCCTGGAGTGCCCCTTACGAGCAGTACTTC.

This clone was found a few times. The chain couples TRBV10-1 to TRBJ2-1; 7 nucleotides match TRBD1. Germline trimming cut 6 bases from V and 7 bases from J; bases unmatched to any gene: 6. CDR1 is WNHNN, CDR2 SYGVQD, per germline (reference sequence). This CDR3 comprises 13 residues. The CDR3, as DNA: TGCGCCAGCAGCACGGGACAGAGTAATGAGCAGTTCTTC. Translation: CASSTGQSNEQFF.

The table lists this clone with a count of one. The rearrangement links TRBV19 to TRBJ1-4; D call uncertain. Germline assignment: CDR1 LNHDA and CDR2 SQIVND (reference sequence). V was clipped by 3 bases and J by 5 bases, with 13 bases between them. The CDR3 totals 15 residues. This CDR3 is CASSIHPSGNEKLFF. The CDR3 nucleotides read TGTGCCAGTAGTATTCACCCCTCGGGAAATGAAAAACTGTTTTTT.

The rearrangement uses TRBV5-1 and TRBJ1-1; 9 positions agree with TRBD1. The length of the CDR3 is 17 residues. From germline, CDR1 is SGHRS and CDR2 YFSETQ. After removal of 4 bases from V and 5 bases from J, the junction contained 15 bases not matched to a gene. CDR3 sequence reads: CASSLWSGQGRDTEAFF. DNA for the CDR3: TGCGCCAGCAGCCTATGGAGCGGACAGGGGAGGGATACTGAAGCTTTCTTT.

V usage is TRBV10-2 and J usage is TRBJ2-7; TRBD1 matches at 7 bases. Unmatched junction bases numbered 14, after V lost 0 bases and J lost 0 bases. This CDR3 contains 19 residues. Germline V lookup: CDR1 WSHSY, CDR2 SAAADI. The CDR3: CASSESGQVISGSSYEQYF. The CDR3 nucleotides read TGCGCCAGCAGTGAGTCAGGACAGGTGATTTCAGGAAGCTCCTACGAGCAGTACTTC.

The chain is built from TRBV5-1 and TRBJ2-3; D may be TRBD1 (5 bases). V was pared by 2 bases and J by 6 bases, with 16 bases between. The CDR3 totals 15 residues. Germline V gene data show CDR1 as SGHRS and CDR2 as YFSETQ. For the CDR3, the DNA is TGCGCCAGCAGCTTCAAAACGGACACGGCCGATACGCAGTATTTT. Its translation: CASSFKTDTADTQYF.

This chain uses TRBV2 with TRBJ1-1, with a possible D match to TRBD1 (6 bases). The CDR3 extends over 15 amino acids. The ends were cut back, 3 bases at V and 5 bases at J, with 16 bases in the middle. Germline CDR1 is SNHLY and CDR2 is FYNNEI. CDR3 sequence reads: CASSDAPGVDTEAFF. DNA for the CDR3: TGTGCCAGCAGTGACGCACCAGGGGTCGATACTGAAGCTTTCTTT.

CDR3 in DNA: TGTGCCAGCTCACCGGAGGCAGGGGGGAACAATCAGCCCCAGCATTTT. It is translated as CASSPEAGGNNQPQHF. The rearrangement uses TRBV18 and TRBJ1-5; 7 nucleotides agree with TRBD1. Trimming cost V 3 bases and J 3 bases; bases outside gene matches: 8. Germline V gene sequence: CDR1 KGHSH, CDR2 LQKENI. The CDR3 sequence is 16 residues long.

This CDR3 reads CASTSPSAGRGEQYF. CDR3 in DNA: TGTGCCAGCACCTCTCCTTCAGCGGGCCGGGGCGAGCAGTACTTC. The chain carries TRBV11-2 and TRBJ2-7, with a tentative D call TRBD2 (6 bases). The CDR3 consists of 15 residues. The germline gives CDR1 SGHAT, CDR2 FQNNGV. V lost 7 bases to trimming and J lost 6 bases, with 22 bases between them.

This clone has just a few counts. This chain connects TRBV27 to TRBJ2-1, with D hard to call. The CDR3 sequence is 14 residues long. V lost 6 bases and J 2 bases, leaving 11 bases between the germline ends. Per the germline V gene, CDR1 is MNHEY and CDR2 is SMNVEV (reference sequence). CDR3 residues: CASSPTLTYNEQFF. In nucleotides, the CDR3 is TGTGCCAGCAGCCCAACATTGACCTACAATGAGCAGTTCTTC.